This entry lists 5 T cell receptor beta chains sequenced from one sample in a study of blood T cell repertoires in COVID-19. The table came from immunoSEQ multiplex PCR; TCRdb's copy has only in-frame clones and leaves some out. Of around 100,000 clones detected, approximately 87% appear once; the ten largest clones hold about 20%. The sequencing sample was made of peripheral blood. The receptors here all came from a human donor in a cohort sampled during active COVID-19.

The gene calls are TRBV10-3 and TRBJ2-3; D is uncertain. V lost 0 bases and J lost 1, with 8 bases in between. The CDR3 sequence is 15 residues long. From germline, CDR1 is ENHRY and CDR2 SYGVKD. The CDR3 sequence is CAISESSARTDTQYF. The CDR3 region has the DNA TGTGCCATCAGTGAGTCCAGTGCCCGCACAGATACGCAGTATTTT.

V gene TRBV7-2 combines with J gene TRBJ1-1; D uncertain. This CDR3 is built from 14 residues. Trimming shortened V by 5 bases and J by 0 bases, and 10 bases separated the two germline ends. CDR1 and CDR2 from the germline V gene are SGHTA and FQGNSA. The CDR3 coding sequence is TGTGCCAGCAGCCCCTGGAGTCTGAACACTGAAGCTTTCTTT. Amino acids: CASSPWSLNTEAFF.

The CDR3 sequence: CASSTAGRGIGELFF. In DNA, the CDR3 is TGTGCCAGTAGTACGGCAGGGAGGGGAATCGGGGAGCTGTTTTTT. The rearrangement links TRBV19 to TRBJ2-2; 7 bases are a match to TRBD2. The CDR3 covers 15 residues. Germline V CDR1 and CDR2: LNHDA, SQIVND (reference sequence). V was pared by 4 bases and J by 7 bases, with 9 bases of the junction left unmatched.

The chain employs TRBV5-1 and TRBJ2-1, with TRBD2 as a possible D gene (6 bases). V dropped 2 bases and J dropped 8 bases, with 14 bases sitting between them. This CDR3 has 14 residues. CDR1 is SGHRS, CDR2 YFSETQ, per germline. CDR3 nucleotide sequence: TGCGCCAGCAGCTTAGTGCCGGGAGTGGATGAGCAGTTCTTC. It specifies CASSLVPGVDEQFF.

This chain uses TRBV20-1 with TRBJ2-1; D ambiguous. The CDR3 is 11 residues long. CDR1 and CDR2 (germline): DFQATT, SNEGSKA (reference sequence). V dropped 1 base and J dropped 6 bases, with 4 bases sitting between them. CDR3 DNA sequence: TGCAGTGCTAGAGTTCGCAATGAGCAGTTCTTC. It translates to CSARVRNEQFF.